This is a list of T cell receptor beta chains from one sample in a study of OX40 agonist ivuxolimab in advanced cancers. The table came from immunoSEQ multiplex PCR; TCRdb's copy has only in-frame clones and leaves some out. This table has tens of thousands of clones, 90% appearing once. Specimen: CD4+ or CD8+ T cells sorted from blood, collected in a trial of the OX40 agonist ivuxolimab. The receptors originated from an adult with an advanced solid tumor such as melanoma, head and neck, liver or kidney cancer. CDR3s include the opening cysteine and the closing phenylalanine or tryptophan. D genes are given only for firm matches.

v_gene	j_gene	d_gene	CDR3aa
TRBV2	TRBJ1-1	.	CASSVTGSNTEAFF
TRBV5-1	TRBJ2-3	.	CASSLGRTTDTQYF
TRBV4-1	TRBJ2-3	TRBD1	CASSQLGQGMHDTQYF
TRBV18	TRBJ2-2	TRBD1	CASSPGQPNTGELFF
TRBV7-2	TRBJ2-5	.	CASSPPVGETQYF
TRBV9	TRBJ2-3	TRBD2	CASSVAPAGGTDTQYF
TRBV7-3	TRBJ2-2	.	CASSPPGPTGELFF
TRBV30	TRBJ1-4	TRBD1	CAWGGQGNEKLFF
TRBV7-8	TRBJ2-5	TRBD2	CASIERLAGGLQETQYF
TRBV6-1	TRBJ1-4	TRBD1	CASSYMGQGDEKLFF
TRBV19	TRBJ1-5	.	CASSIPRINQPQHF
TRBV7-2	TRBJ2-3	.	CASSLITGATDTQYF
TRBV28	TRBJ2-7	TRBD1	CASNPAGQGNYEQYF
TRBV6-4	TRBJ1-5	.	CASSEGGNSNQPQHF
TRBV9	TRBJ1-4	.	CASSPVGPLNEKLFF